This TCR beta chain was identified in a study of radiotherapy plus CTLA-4 blockade in lung cancer. Study at large: Patients showed objective responses in about a sixth of cases, and disease control was achieved by 31%.

This clone appeared a few times. Assay: immunoSEQ multiplex PCR; the TCRdb copy retains only in-frame clones and omits some. The sample includes approximately 34,000 clones, roughly 70% seen only once; the top ten take approximately 4%. This receptor was identified in a human donor with non-small cell lung cancer who had stable disease on radiotherapy plus ipilimumab. The specimen was peripheral blood, collected from a patient treated with radiotherapy plus ipilimumab.

CDR3 DNA sequence: TGTGCCAGCAGGCCGACAGGACTCCGGGGGTACGAGCAGTACTTC. It encodes CASRPTGLRGYEQYF. The rearrangement links TRBV28 to TRBJ2-7, with D possibly called TRBD1 or TRBD2 (6 bases each). This CDR3 has 15 amino acids. The germline V gene encodes CDR1 MDHEN and CDR2 SYDVKM. Trimming left V 6 bases short and J 4 bases short, with 19 bases between.